This T cell receptor beta chain comes out of a study of shared clonotypes between healthy human individuals. Study-wide points: Blood alone was sampled, and tissue repertoires likely differ.

V lost 10 bases to trimming and J lost 3 bases, with 15 bases between them. Germline CDR1 reads SEHNR; CDR2 reads FQNEAQ (reference sequence). The CDR3 loop spans 13 amino acids. Naive CD8 cells comprised CD45RO-negative, CCR7-positively selected cells, excluding terminally differentiated effector memory CD45RA+ cells. Donors included only healthy HIV-negative adults lacking recent acute infections or vaccinations. Genomic DNA of each subset was evenly split across several immunoSEQ plates. Original data processing: ImmunoSEQ sequences covered only the junction and lacked quality scores; filtering therefore differed. The assay was immunoSEQ multiplex PCR, and TCRdb's table has in-frame clones only and misses some. V, J and clone size are those of that table, while D and trimming were read from the DNA. The sample includes just over 2,000,000 clones, around 96% of them seen just once. This clone was recorded only once. The antigen is undetermined.

The rearrangement links TRBV7-9 to TRBJ2-5; D remains ambiguous. The TCR comes from a man in his late teens or twenties in good health. Sequenced input: naive CD8+ T cells sorted from blood. Written as DNA, the CDR3 is TGTGCCACCCGCGAGGCATTGGAAGAGACCCAGTACTTC. Its translation is CATREALEETQYF.